This T cell receptor beta chain is drawn from a study of T-cell reconstitution after alpha-beta-depleted transplantation in children. In this sample, this clonotype turned up a few times. Its antigen is not identified. Trimming cost V 5 bases and J 0 bases, with 11 bases left between them. In germline, CDR1 is MNHNS, CDR2 SASEGT. This CDR3 has 15 amino acids. Unique molecular identifiers featured in how the TCRbeta library was prepared. Using its own MiXCR run on the PCR reads, TCRdb lists one record per CDR3 protein. The table includes over 100,000 distinct CDR3 sequences, 10% detected once. Findings and caveats of the study: Several hundred expanded graft clones reportedly were the source of alpha-beta T cells about two months after transplant. Surviving thymic progenitors and recipient T cells were the source of high TCRbeta diversity at day 60 in some patients. It was newly produced T cells that mostly accounted for T-cell counts and diversity one year after transplant.

This chain links TRBV6-1 with TRBJ2-1; D remains unclear. This receptor was identified in a boy between 2 and 10 years old with acute lymphoblastic leukemia, due to receive a stem cell transplant. Source: PBMCs, taken before TCRalphabeta/CD19-depleted stem cell transplant. CDR3 in DNA: TGTGCCAGCAGTCGAGCTGCAAGCTCCTACAATGAGCAGTTCTTC. It encodes CASSRAASSYNEQFF.